The next 5 T cell receptor beta chains were all read from a single sample in a study of T cells in localized non-small cell lung cancer. Clones were read by immunoSEQ multiplex PCR, and TCRdb kept only the in-frame ones, dropping some. This table holds tens of thousands of clones, about 92% found once. Source: peripheral blood mononuclear cells, taken before any cancer treatment. These receptors came from a woman aged 35 to 69 with stage III lung adenocarcinoma.

This rearrangement joins TRBV28 to TRBJ2-7; unclear D gene. This CDR3 has 12 amino acids. Germline V gene data show CDR1 as MDHEN and CDR2 as SYDVKM. The germline V and J ends were trimmed by 2 bases and 3 bases, with 5 bases remaining between them. CDR3 sequence: CASSLRVYEQYF. CDR3 coding DNA: TGTGCCAGCAGTTTAAGGGTCTACGAGCAGTACTTC.

The V and J genes are TRBV20-1 and TRBJ2-7; D possibly corresponds to TRBD2 (6 bases). There are 11 residues in the CDR3. Trimming left V 6 bases short and J 4 bases short, with 10 bases between. Germline V gene data show CDR1 as DFQATT and CDR2 as SNEGSKA (reference sequence). CDR3 DNA sequence: TGCAGTGCCGCGGGGTGGTACGAGCAGTACTTC. Protein sequence: CSAAGWYEQYF.

The CDR3 DNA follows: TGTGCCAGCCTGGGGCAGGGGGACTACTATGGCTACACCTTC. This sequence encodes CASLGQGDYYGYTF. The V gene is TRBV25-1, the J gene TRBJ1-2; 7 nucleotides match TRBD1. Trimming removed 8 bases from V and 3 bases from J; junction bases left unmatched: 9. The germline CDR1 and CDR2 sequences are MGHDK and SYGVNS. The CDR3 spans 14 residues.

The chain carries TRBV5-5 and TRBJ2-6; D unresolved. The CDR3 is made up of 16 amino acids. The V and J ends lost 0 bases and 0 bases respectively, with 7 bases between them. The germline V gene encodes CDR1 SGHKS and CDR2 YYEKEE (reference sequence). The CDR3 nucleotides are TGTGCCAGCAGCTTGGGGACGGACTCTGGGGCCAACGTCCTGACTTTC. It yields the protein CASSLGTDSGANVLTF.

The chain carries TRBV4-1 and TRBJ1-4, with 8 bases fitting TRBD1. The CDR3 loop spans 16 amino acids. The germline gives CDR1 MGHRA, CDR2 YSYEKL. J lost 1 base, V lost 4 bases, and 5 bases had no gene match. The CDR3 DNA reads TGCGCCAGCAGCCCTCAGGGGGCCATAACTAATGAAAAACTGTTTTTT. Amino acids: CASSPQGAITNEKLFF.